These T cell receptor beta chains were read from a single sample in a study of control samples from healthy donors and cancer patients. The protocol was immunoSEQ multiplex PCR, while the TCRdb copy is restricted to in-frame clones and leaves out a portion. Of over 150,000 clones listed, about 90% were seen once; the top ten hold approximately 1.5%. Sequencing used blood. These receptors originate from a woman aged 50 to 65 in good health. CDR3s include the opening cysteine and the closing phenylalanine or tryptophan.

v_gene: TRBV5-1; CDR3aa: CASSLGGIQGGNTIYF
v_gene: TRBV6-5; CDR3aa: CASSSLGVYGYTF
v_gene: TRBV9; CDR3aa: CASSPGLGYNEQFF
v_gene: TRBV6-1; CDR3aa: CASSEGYSPLHF
v_gene: TRBV28; CDR3aa: CASSPGDRENTEAFF
v_gene: TRBV6-4; CDR3aa: CASSTGGPTDTQYF
v_gene: TRBV27; CDR3aa: CASSFAEFNEQFF
v_gene: TRBV5-8; CDR3aa: CASSSWRQGPQETQYF
v_gene: TRBV7-2; CDR3aa: CASSLAGGPDWKYF
v_gene: TRBV14; CDR3aa: CASSPRRSSAFF
v_gene: TRBV4-3; CDR3aa: CASSTRVTSGGFITGELFF
v_gene: TRBV3-1/TRBV3-2; CDR3aa: CASSPFLAGVNNEQFF
v_gene: TRBV27; CDR3aa: CASRGTGVGTEAFF
v_gene: TRBV6-2/TRBV6-3; CDR3aa: CASSGPGTGHEKLFF
v_gene: TRBV6-5; CDR3aa: CASSYSGPSYEQYF
v_gene: TRBV5-1; CDR3aa: CASSLDRPAGGRPDTQYF
v_gene: TRBV5-4; CDR3aa: CASSLGWGLGETQYF
v_gene: TRBV9; CDR3aa: CASSPRDSPKNIQYF
v_gene: TRBV27; CDR3aa: CASSFVKSTDTQYF
v_gene: TRBV30; CDR3aa: CAWAVPGTSVETQYF
v_gene: TRBV7-2; CDR3aa: CASLPPSGGRGTQYF
v_gene: TRBV7-2; CDR3aa: CASSLAVGLKETQYF
v_gene: TRBV3-1/TRBV3-2; CDR3aa: CASSQAPGGKQYF
v_gene: TRBV2; CDR3aa: CASLHPAPETQYF
v_gene: TRBV4-3; CDR3aa: CASSQAPDLNEQFF
v_gene: TRBV5-1; CDR3aa: CASSLERGNEQYF
v_gene: TRBV30; CDR3aa: CAWSVLTAFSPTDTQYF
v_gene: TRBV7-6; CDR3aa: CASSLERDTYEQYF
v_gene: TRBV27; CDR3aa: CASSLLLAGSYEQYF
v_gene: TRBV20-1; CDR3aa: CSASTTSGGAGKETQYF
v_gene: TRBV4-1; CDR3aa: CASSQEETGGTEAFF
v_gene: TRBV28; CDR3aa: CASTSPGSGETYEQYF
v_gene: TRBV30; CDR3aa: CAWSGGGPINEQFF
v_gene: TRBV4-2; CDR3aa: CASSQDGGSETQYF
v_gene: TRBV7-9; CDR3aa: CASSLALADSGNTIYF
v_gene: TRBV2; CDR3aa: CASTIGLGETQYF
v_gene: TRBV9; CDR3aa: CASSVNSGGASETQYF
v_gene: TRBV3-1/TRBV3-2; CDR3aa: CASSQFTSGGSQTQYF
v_gene: TRBV3-1/TRBV3-2; CDR3aa: CASRPTGGPGNTIYF
v_gene: TRBV3-1/TRBV3-2; CDR3aa: CASSPGQGGSPLHF
v_gene: TRBV29-1; CDR3aa: CSAAGSDTQYF
v_gene: TRBV3-1/TRBV3-2; CDR3aa: CASSQRREEAFF
v_gene: TRBV7-3; CDR3aa: CASSFVAGNYNEQFF
v_gene: TRBV28; CDR3aa: CASSSGQPNTEAFF
v_gene: TRBV30; CDR3aa: CAWSEGVRSTGELFF
v_gene: TRBV4-3; CDR3aa: CASSQDRVRPEAFF
v_gene: TRBV7-6; CDR3aa: CASSLNRGTDSYEQYF
v_gene: TRBV18; CDR3aa: CASSPGSEGETQYF